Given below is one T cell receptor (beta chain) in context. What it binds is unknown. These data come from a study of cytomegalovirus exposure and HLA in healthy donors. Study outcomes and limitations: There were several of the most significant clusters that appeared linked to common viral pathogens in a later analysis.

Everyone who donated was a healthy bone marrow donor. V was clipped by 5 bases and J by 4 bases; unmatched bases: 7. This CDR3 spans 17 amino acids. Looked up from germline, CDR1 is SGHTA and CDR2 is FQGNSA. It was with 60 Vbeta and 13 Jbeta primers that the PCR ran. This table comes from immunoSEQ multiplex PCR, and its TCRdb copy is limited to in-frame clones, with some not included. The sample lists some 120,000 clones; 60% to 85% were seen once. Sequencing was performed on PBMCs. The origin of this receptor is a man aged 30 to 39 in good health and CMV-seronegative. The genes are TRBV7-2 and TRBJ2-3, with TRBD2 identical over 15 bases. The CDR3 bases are TGTGCCAGCAGCGTGGGACTAGCGGGGGGCCTGGCAGATACGCAGTATTTT. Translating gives CASSVGLAGGLADTQYF. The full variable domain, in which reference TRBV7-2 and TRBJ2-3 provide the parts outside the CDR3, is GAGVSQSPSNKVTEKGKDVELRCDPISGHTALYWYRQSLGQGLEFLIYFQGNSAPDKSGLPSDRFSAERTGGSVSTLTIQRTQQEDSAVYLCASSVGLAGGLADTQYFGPGTRLTVL.